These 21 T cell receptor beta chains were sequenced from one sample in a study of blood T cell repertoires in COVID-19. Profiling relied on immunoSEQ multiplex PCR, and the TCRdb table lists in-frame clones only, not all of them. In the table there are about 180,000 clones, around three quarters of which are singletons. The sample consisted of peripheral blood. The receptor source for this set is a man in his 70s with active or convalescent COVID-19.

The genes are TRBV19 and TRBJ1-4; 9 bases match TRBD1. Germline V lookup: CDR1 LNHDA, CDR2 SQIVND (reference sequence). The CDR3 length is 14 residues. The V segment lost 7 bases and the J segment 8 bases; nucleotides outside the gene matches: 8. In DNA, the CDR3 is TGTGCCAGTAATCCGGGACAGGGATACGAAAAACTGTTTTTT. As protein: CASNPGQGYEKLFF.

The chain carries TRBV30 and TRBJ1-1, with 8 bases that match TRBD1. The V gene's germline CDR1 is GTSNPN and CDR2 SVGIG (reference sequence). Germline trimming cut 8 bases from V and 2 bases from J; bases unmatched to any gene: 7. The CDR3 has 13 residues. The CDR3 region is CAGQGDSNTEAFF. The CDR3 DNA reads TGTGCCGGACAGGGAGATTCTAACACTGAAGCTTTCTTT.

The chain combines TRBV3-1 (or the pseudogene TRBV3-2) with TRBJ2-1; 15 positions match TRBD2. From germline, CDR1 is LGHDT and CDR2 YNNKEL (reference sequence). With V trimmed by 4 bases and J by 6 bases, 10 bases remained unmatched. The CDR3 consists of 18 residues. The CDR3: CASSRPGLAGGGRNEQFF. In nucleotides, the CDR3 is TGTGCCAGCAGCCGCCCGGGACTAGCGGGAGGAGGTCGCAATGAGCAGTTCTTC.

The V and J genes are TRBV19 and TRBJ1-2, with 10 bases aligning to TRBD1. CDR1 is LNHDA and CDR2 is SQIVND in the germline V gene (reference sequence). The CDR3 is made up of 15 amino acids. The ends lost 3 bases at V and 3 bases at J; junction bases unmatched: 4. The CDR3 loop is CASSIGQGVDYGYTF. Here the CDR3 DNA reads TGTGCCAGTAGTATTGGACAGGGGGTTGACTATGGCTACACCTTC.

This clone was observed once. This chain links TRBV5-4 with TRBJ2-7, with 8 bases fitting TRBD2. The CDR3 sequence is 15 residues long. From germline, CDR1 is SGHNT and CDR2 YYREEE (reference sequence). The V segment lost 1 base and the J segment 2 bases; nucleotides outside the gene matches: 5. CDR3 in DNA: TGTGCCAGCAGCTTGAAGAACGGGAGGGCCTACGAGCAGTACTTC. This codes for CASSLKNGRAYEQYF.

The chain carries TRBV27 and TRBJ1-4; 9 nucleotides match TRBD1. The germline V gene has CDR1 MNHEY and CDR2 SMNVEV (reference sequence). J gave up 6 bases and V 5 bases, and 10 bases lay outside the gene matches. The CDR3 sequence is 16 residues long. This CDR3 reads CASSGGVGQGYEKLFF. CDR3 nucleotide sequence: TGTGCCAGCAGTGGAGGAGTGGGACAGGGATATGAAAAACTGTTTTTT.

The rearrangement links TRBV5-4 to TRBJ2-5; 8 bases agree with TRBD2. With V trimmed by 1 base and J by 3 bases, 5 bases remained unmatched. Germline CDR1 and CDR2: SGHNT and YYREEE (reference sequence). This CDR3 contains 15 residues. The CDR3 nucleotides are TGTGCCAGCAGCTTGCCCAGCGGGAGTAAAGAGACCCAGTACTTC. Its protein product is CASSLPSGSKETQYF.

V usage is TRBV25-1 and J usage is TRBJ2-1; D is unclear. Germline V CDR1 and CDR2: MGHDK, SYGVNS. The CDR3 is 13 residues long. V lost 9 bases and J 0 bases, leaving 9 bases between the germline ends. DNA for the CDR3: TGTGCCAGTCAATATAGCTCCTACAATGAGCAGTTCTTC. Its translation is CASQYSSYNEQFF.

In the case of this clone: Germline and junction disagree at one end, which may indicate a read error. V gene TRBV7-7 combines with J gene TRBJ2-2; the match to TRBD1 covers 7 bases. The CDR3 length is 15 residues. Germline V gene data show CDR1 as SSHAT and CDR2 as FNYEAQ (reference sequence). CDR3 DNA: TGTGCTAGCAGCTTAGACAGGGTGAACACCGGGGAGCTGTTTTTT. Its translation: CASSLDRVNTGELFF.

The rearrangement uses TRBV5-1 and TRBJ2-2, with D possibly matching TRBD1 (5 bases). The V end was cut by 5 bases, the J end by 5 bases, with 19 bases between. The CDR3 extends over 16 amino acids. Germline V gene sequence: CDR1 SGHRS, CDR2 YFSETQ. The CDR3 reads CASRRNQGILTGELFF. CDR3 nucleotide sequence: TGCGCCAGCAGGAGGAACCAGGGAATTTTAACCGGGGAGCTGTTTTTT.

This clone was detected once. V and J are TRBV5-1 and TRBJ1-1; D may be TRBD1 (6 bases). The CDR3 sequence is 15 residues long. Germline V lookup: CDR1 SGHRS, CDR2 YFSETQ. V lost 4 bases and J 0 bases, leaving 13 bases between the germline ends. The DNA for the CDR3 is TGCGCCAGCAGCACCGTGACAGGACTGAACACTGAAGCTTTCTTT. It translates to CASSTVTGLNTEAFF. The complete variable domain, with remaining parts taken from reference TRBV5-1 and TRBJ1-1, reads KAGVTQTPRYLIKTRGQQVTLSCSPISGHRSVSWYQQTPGQGLQFLFEYFSETQRNKGNFPGRFSGRQFSNSRSEMNVSTLELGDSALYLCASSTVTGLNTEAFFGQGTRLTVV.

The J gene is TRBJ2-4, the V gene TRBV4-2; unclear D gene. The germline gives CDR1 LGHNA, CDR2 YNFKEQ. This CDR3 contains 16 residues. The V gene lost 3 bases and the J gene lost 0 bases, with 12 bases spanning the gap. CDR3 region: CASSHQGDLAKNIQYF. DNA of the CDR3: TGTGCCAGCAGCCACCAAGGAGACTTAGCCAAAAACATTCAGTACTTC.

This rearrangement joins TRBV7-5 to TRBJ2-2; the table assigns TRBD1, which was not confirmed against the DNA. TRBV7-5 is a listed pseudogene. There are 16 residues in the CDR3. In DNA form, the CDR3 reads TGTGCCAGAGCGGGCCGTGGACAGGCGAACACCGGGGAGCTGTTTTTT. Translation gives CARAGRGQANTGELFF.

The CDR3 DNA sequence: TGTGCCAGCAGCTTGGGGCAGGGTGGGCCTGAAGCTTTCTTT. As protein: CASSLGQGGPEAFF. The V gene is TRBV5-5, the J gene TRBJ1-1; D might be TRBD1 (5 bases). V lost 0 bases and J 6 bases, leaving 12 bases between the germline ends. The CDR3 extends over 14 amino acids. The germline V gene has CDR1 SGHKS and CDR2 YYEKEE (reference sequence).

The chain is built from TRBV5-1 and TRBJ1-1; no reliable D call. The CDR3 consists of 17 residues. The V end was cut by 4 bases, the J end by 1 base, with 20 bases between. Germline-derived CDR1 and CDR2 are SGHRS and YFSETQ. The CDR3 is CASSQLPGFESNTEAFF. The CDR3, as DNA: TGCGCCAGCAGCCAGTTGCCAGGATTCGAATCGAACACTGAAGCTTTCTTT.

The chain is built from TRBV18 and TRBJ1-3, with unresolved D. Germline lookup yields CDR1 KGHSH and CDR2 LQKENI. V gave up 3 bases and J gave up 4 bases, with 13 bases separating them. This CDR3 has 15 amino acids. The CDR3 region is CASSPPGIDGNTIYF. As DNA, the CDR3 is TGTGCCAGCTCACCTCCAGGTATTGACGGAAACACCATATATTTT.

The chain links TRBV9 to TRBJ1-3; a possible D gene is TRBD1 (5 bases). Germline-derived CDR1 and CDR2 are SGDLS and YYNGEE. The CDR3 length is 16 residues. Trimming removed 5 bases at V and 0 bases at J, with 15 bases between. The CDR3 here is CASRRGLSSSGNTIYF. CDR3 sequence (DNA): TGTGCCAGCAGGAGGGGACTGTCAAGCTCTGGAAACACCATATATTTT. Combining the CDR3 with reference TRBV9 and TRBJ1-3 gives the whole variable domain DSGVTQTPKHLITATGQRVTLRCSPRSGDLSVYWYQQSLDQGLQFLIQYYNGEERAKGNILERFSAQQFPDLHSELNLSSLELGDSALYFCASRRGLSSSGNTIYFGEGSWLTVV.

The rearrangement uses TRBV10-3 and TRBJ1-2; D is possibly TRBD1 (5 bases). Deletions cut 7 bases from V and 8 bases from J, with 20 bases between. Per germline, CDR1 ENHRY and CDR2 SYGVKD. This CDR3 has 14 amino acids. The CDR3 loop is CAITPGLRQWGYTF. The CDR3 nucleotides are TGTGCCATCACTCCGGGACTGCGGCAATGGGGCTACACCTTC.

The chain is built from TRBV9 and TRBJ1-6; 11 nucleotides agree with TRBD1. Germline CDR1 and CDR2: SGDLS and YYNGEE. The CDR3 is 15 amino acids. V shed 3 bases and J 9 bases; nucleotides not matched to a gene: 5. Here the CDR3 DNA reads TGTGCCAGCAGCGCGGGACAGGGGGGGGGTTCACCCCTCCACTTT. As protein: CASSAGQGGGSPLHF.

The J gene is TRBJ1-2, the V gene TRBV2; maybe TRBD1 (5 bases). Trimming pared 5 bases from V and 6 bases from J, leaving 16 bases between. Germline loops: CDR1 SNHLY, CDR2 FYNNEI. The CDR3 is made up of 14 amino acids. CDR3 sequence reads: CASSPPTDYHGYTF. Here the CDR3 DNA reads TGTGCCAGCAGTCCCCCGACAGATTATCATGGCTACACCTTC. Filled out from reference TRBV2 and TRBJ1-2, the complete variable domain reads EPEVTQTPSHQVTQMGQEVILRCVPISNHLYFYWYRQILGQKVEFLVSFYNNEISEKSEIFDDQFSVERPDGSNFTLKIRSTKLEDSAMYFCASSPPTDYHGYTFGSGTRLTVV.

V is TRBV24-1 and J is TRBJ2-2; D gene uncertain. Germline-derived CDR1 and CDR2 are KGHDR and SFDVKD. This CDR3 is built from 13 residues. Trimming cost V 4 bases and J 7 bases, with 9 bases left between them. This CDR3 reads CATSDSLGGELFF. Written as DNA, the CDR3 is TGTGCCACCAGTGACTCCCTCGGCGGGGAGCTGTTTTTT.